Listed below are T cell receptor beta chains from one sample, sequenced in a study of T cells in Graves' hyperthyroidism and ophthalmopathy. TCRdb analysed the multiplex PCR reads with MiXCR anew, one entry per CDR3 protein. In the table there are about 480,000 distinct CDR3 sequences, 14% of which are singletons. The source material was blood. The receptors originated from a woman between 18 and 29 years old with Graves' hyperthyroidism. The conserved cysteine and the conserved F or W are not part of the CDR3 here. Fields, in order: CDR3 protein, J gene, clone size, V gene, CDR3 length. Clone size, where shown, is once, few, many, or a class for clones that have expanded.

CDR3aa: ASSQPIGPKVNEQF
j_gene: TRBJ2-1
abundance: -
v_gene: TRBV4-1
len: 14

CDR3aa: ASSATGTGDIQY
j_gene: TRBJ2-4
abundance: many
v_gene: TRBV12-3/TRBV12-4
len: 12

CDR3aa: ASSLGGAGPTDTQY
j_gene: TRBJ2-3
abundance: many
v_gene: TRBV7-2
len: 14

CDR3aa: AWIGTSGSGNEQF
j_gene: TRBJ2-1
abundance: few
v_gene: TRBV30
len: 13

CDR3aa: ASSIKLNSNQPQH
j_gene: TRBJ1-5
abundance: many
v_gene: TRBV19
len: 13

CDR3aa: ASSYWGSGNTIY
j_gene: TRBJ1-3
abundance: many
v_gene: TRBV11-2
len: 12

CDR3aa: AWIPRNYGYT
j_gene: TRBJ1-2
abundance: many
v_gene: TRBV30
len: 10

CDR3aa: SVSPQGYEQY
j_gene: TRBJ2-7
abundance: few
v_gene: TRBV20-1
len: 10

CDR3aa: ASSRLRSGRPNTGELF
j_gene: TRBJ2-2
abundance: few
v_gene: TRBV7-9
len: 16

CDR3aa: ASSLAYFGGDEQF
j_gene: TRBJ2-1
abundance: few
v_gene: TRBV7-2
len: 13

CDR3aa: ASSLVSSWGQETQY
j_gene: TRBJ2-5
abundance: once
v_gene: TRBV2
len: 14